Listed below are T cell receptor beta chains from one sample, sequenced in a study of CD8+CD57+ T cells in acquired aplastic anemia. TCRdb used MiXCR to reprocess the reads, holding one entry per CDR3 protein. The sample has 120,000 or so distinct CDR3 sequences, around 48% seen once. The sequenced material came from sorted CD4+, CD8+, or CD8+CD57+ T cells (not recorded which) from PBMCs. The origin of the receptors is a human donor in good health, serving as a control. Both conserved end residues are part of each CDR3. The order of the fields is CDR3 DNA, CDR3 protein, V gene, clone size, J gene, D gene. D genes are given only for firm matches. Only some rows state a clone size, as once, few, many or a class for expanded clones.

TGTGCCAGCAGTTTGAACCTCTATACGCAGTATTTT CASSLNLYTQYF TRBV12-3/TRBV12-4 many TRBJ2-3 .
TGTGCCAGCAGTTACGGGGGGGCTGATGGCTACACCTTC CASSYGGADGYTF TRBV6-5 many TRBJ1-2 .
TGTGCCAGCAGCTTAGTTTTTACGGGTTACGAGCAGTACTTC CASSLVFTGYEQYF TRBV11-2 many TRBJ2-7 .
TGTGCCAGCAGTGCCCGGACATACACCGGGGAGCTGTTTTTT CASSARTYTGELFF TRBV10-2 . TRBJ2-2 .
TGTGCCAGCAATCGGGGGGATCAGCCCCAGCATTTT CASNRGDQPQHF TRBV25-1 many TRBJ1-5 .
TGTGCCAGCAGCTTAGCAGGGGGCGGGGGTTCACCCCTCCACTTT CASSLAGGGGSPLHF TRBV7-2 once TRBJ1-6 TRBD1
TGTGCCAGCAGTAGAAATGGGACACCCTATAATTCACCCCTCCACTTT CASSRNGTPYNSPLHF TRBV6-1 many TRBJ1-6 .
TGTGCCAGCAGCTCTCGACAGGGGGCCGCCTATGGCTACACCTTC CASSSRQGAAYGYTF TRBV11-2 . TRBJ1-2 TRBD1
TGTGCCAGCAGCCTAGGACAGGGATCCATGAACACTGAAGCTTTCTTT CASSLGQGSMNTEAFF TRBV7-3 many TRBJ1-1 TRBD1
TGTGCCAGCAGCTTGACAGGGATCGCCGGGGAGCTGTTTTTT CASSLTGIAGELFF TRBV9 many TRBJ2-2 TRBD1
TGTGCCAGTGGGATGGGGGGGGATACGCAGTATTTT CASGMGGDTQYF TRBV19 many TRBJ2-3 TRBD2
TGTGCCAGCAGCCAACGGGGGGAGAAGGGCCGCTACGAGCAGTACTTC CASSQRGEKGRYEQYF TRBV5-6 once TRBJ2-7 TRBD2
TGTGCCAGCAGCCCAACAGCGGGGGGCACGCAGTATTTT CASSPTAGGTQYF TRBV7-2 . TRBJ2-3 TRBD2
TGTGCCAGCAGGAACACGGATAACCCGGTTTCACCCCTCCACTTT CASRNTDNPVSPLHF TRBV9 . TRBJ1-6 .
TGTGCCAGCAGCGACGGACTAGCGGGGGTAGAGACCCAGTACTTC CASSDGLAGVETQYF TRBV6-2/TRBV6-3 many TRBJ2-5 TRBD2
TGCAGCGCCGTCGGACAGGGGGCCTTAAACGAAAAACTGTTTTTT CSAVGQGALNEKLFF TRBV29-1 . TRBJ1-4 TRBD1
TGCAGTGCTAGCGACAGGTGGGAAAACATTCAGTACTTC CSASDRWENIQYF TRBV20-1 . TRBJ2-4 .
TGTGCCAGCAGAGTTAGCGTAAGCACTGAAGCTTTCTTT CASRVSVSTEAFF TRBV19 . TRBJ1-1 .
TGTGCCAGCAGGGGACTAGCGGGGGGGCAAGAGACCCAGTACTTC CASRGLAGGQETQYF TRBV6-5 many TRBJ2-5 TRBD2
TGCAGCGTTGAGGAGTATGCAGGGGCCAACGTCCTGACTTTC CSVEEYAGANVLTF TRBV29-1 . TRBJ2-6 .
TGTGCCATCACCGCAGGGTCCATGAACACTGAAGCTTTCTTT CAITAGSMNTEAFF TRBV10-3 . TRBJ1-1 .
TGTGCCAGCAGCCCAGGGGATCGGGGCACAGATACGCAGTATTTT CASSPGDRGTDTQYF TRBV9 once TRBJ2-3 .
TGCGCCAGCAGCCCCCTCCCGGGACAGAATTACGAGCAGTACTTC CASSPLPGQNYEQYF TRBV10-2 . TRBJ2-7 TRBD1
TGCAGTGCTAGAATACAGGGAGTACATCAGCCCCAGCATTTT CSARIQGVHQPQHF TRBV20-1 many TRBJ1-5 .
TGTGCCAGCAGCTTTCCGGGGGACAGGGAGATCTATGGCTACACCTTC CASSFPGDREIYGYTF TRBV7-9 many TRBJ1-2 TRBD1
TGTGCCAGCAGCTTCGGAGACGACAGACCGAACACTGAAGCTTTCTTT CASSFGDDRPNTEAFF TRBV7-3 . TRBJ1-1 .
TGTGCCAGAGAACAGGGGCAAGTTAATGGGTACAATGAGCAGTTCTTC CAREQGQVNGYNEQFF TRBV24-1 . TRBJ2-1 TRBD1
TGTGCCAGTAGCCGGGGGGCGAAGGATCAGCCCCAGCATTTT CASSRGAKDQPQHF TRBV19 . TRBJ1-5 .
TGTGCCAGCAGCCCGACTAGCGGGGGCTACGAGCAGTACTTC CASSPTSGGYEQYF TRBV7-3 once TRBJ2-7 TRBD2
TGTGCCAGCAGCTTACTGTGGACTGCAGCCTTC CASSLLWTAAF TRBV14 . TRBJ1-2 .
TGCAGTGCTAGCCGCAGGGATCAGCCCCAGCATTTT CSASRRDQPQHF TRBV20-1 many TRBJ1-5 .
TGCAGTGCTAGAGTCGTCAATGAGCAGTTCTTC CSARVVNEQFF TRBV20-1 . TRBJ2-1 .
TGTGCCAGCAGCTTAGGCCTAGCGGGGGGGCCCGTTCCCCAGTACTTC CASSLGLAGGPVPQYF TRBV7-3 . TRBJ2-5 TRBD2
TGTGCCAGCAGCTTAGGGTTGGGGGAAACCGGGGAGCTGTTTTTT CASSLGLGETGELFF TRBV7-2 many TRBJ2-2 .
TGTGCCACCAGCAGAGGGGGACAGGGGCAAGAGACCCAGTACTTC CATSRGGQGQETQYF TRBV15 . TRBJ2-5 TRBD1
TGTGCCAGCAGCTTAGTTGCCGGAGCCTCCTACGAGCAGTACTTC CASSLVAGASYEQYF TRBV7-6 . TRBJ2-7 .
TGTGCCAGCAGCCGGGACGAATTTCGCTACACCTTC CASSRDEFRYTF TRBV2 many TRBJ1-2 .